The 30 T cell receptor beta chains listed next were all sequenced from one sample in a study of CD8 T cells in Susac syndrome. It was with random hexamers that roughly 0.5 to 1 ug RNA was reverse transcribed. A single record per CDR3 protein comes from TCRdb applying MiXCR to the immunoSEQ multiplex PCR reads. The sample records about 200,000 distinct CDR3 sequences, 90% to 95% being singletons. The sequencing input was CD4+ T cells from PBMCs. The source of these receptors is a human donor in good health.

The V and J genes are TRBV12-3 or TRBV12-4 and TRBJ2-5, with TRBD1 matching over 9 bases. The CDR3 runs to 16 residues. The V and J ends lost 7 bases and 0 bases, in that order; junction bases with no gene match: 9. The CDR3 is CASTPPGTGNQETQYF. CDR3 coding DNA: TGTGCCAGCACTCCACCCGGGACAGGGAACCAAGAGACCCAGTACTTC.

The gene calls are TRBV24-1 and TRBJ2-3; D unclear. The CDR3 loop spans 15 amino acids. The germline V gene encodes CDR1 KGHDR and CDR2 SFDVKD. The V gene lost 5 bases and the J gene lost 1 base, with 12 bases spanning the gap. The CDR3 coding sequence is TGTGCCACCAGTGGCACGGCGTTAGGCACAGATACGCAGTATTTT. This encodes CATSGTALGTDTQYF.

This chain joins TRBV29-1 and TRBJ2-3; the D call may be TRBD1 or TRBD2 (6 bases each). Germline V gene lookup returns CDR1 SQVTM and CDR2 ANQGSEA. CDR3 size: 15 residues. V gave up 0 bases and J gave up 1 base, with 11 bases separating them. The CDR3 is CSVEDRGEGTDTQYF. CDR3 DNA sequence: TGCAGCGTTGAAGATAGGGGGGAGGGCACAGATACGCAGTATTTT.

V usage is TRBV20-1 and J usage is TRBJ1-2; 7 positions match TRBD1. The CDR3 length is 11 residues. From germline, CDR1 is DFQATT and CDR2 SNEGSKA (reference sequence). In DNA, the CDR3 is TGCGGGGGGGACAGTCCCTATGGCTACACCTTC. It is translated as CGGDSPYGYTF.

This chain connects TRBV29-1 to TRBJ2-1; TRBD2 agrees at 10 bases. Germline CDR1 SQVTM, CDR2 ANQGSEA. This CDR3 is 16 amino acids long. The V segment lost 3 bases and the J segment 4 bases; nucleotides outside the gene matches: 9. The CDR3 protein is CSVDLGLAETYNEQFF. CDR3 sequence (DNA): TGCAGCGTTGATCTCGGACTAGCGGAAACTTACAATGAGCAGTTCTTC.

The CDR3 here is CASIGTSDNNEQFF. CDR3 coding DNA: TGTGCCAGCATTGGGACTAGTGACAACAATGAGCAGTTCTTC. The V and J genes are TRBV2 and TRBJ2-1; 8 bases agree with TRBD2. The V gene end was trimmed by 7 bases and the J gene end by 5 bases; junction bases not matched to a gene: 7. The germline gives CDR1 SNHLY, CDR2 FYNNEI. The CDR3 has 14 residues.

The CDR3 loop reads CASSSSGGAPREQFF. The DNA for the CDR3 is TGTGCCAGCAGCTCTTCGGGCGGGGCCCCTCGTGAGCAGTTCTTC. J is TRBJ2-1 and V is TRBV7-2; perhaps TRBD2 as D (6 bases). The V gene lost 4 bases and the J gene lost 9 bases, with 19 bases spanning the gap. Germline V lookup: CDR1 SGHTA, CDR2 FQGNSA. The CDR3 length is 15 residues.

This chain joins TRBV20-1 and TRBJ1-1, with a possible D match to TRBD1 (6 bases). Germline CDR1 reads DFQATT; CDR2 reads SNEGSKA (reference sequence). CDR3 length equals 13 residues. V gave up 4 bases and J gave up 4 bases, with 13 bases separating them. The CDR3 DNA is TGCAGTGCTATTTTGGACAGTGGCACTGAAGCTTTCTTT. It codes for CSAILDSGTEAFF.

The V and J genes are TRBV28 and TRBJ2-1; TRBD2 aligns across 9 bases. Germline V gives CDR1 MDHEN, CDR2 SYDVKM. This CDR3 region has 13 residues. The ends lost 8 bases at V and 7 bases at J; junction bases unmatched: 6. This CDR3 is CASDSGRRNEQFF. CDR3 sequence (DNA): TGTGCCAGCGACAGCGGGAGGAGGAATGAGCAGTTCTTC.

The chain recombines TRBV27 with TRBJ1-6; D gene uncertain. The V gene lost 4 bases and the J gene lost 9 bases, with 16 bases spanning the gap. Germline loops: CDR1 MNHEY, CDR2 SMNVEV (reference sequence). The CDR3 has 15 amino acids. The CDR3 DNA reads as TGTGCCAGCAGTTCCCCATCGGTGTTGGTTTCACCCCTCCACTTT. As protein: CASSSPSVLVSPLHF.

J is TRBJ2-7 and V is TRBV29-1, with D unclear. The V end was cut by 4 bases, the J end by 2 bases, with 9 bases between. The CDR3 length is 12 residues. Germline V gene sequence: CDR1 SQVTM, CDR2 ANQGSEA. CDR3 amino acids: CSVVYDTYEQYV. The CDR3, as DNA: TGCAGCGTTGTTTACGACACCTACGAGCAGTACGTC.

The chain is built from TRBV12-3 or TRBV12-4 and TRBJ1-6; D remains ambiguous. The CDR3 covers 13 residues. Trimming took off 2 bases at V and 5 bases at J, with 4 bases between the two ends. The CDR3 region is CASSLTDNSPLHF. The CDR3, as DNA: TGTGCCAGCAGTTTAACAGATAATTCACCCCTCCACTTT.

The chain couples TRBV5-1 to TRBJ1-6; 8 positions match TRBD1. The CDR3 contains 15 residues. J lost 15 bases, V lost 4 bases, and 15 bases had no gene match. Germline V gene lookup returns CDR1 SGHRS and CDR2 YFSETQ. The CDR3 sequence: CASSATTGELLFLHF. The CDR3 nucleotides are TGCGCCAGCAGCGCAACGACAGGGGAGCTTTTGTTCCTCCACTTT.

J is TRBJ2-1 and V is TRBV7-2, with D tentatively TRBD2 (7 bases). There are 15 residues in the CDR3. Germline-derived CDR1 and CDR2 are SGHTA and FQGNSA. Trimming left V 5 bases short and J 5 bases short, with 16 bases between. CDR3 loop: CASSPWGGANNEQFF. The CDR3 nucleotides read TGTGCCAGCAGCCCCTGGGGGGGGGCGAACAATGAGCAGTTCTTC.

The rearrangement uses TRBV7-2 and TRBJ2-3; weak D call: TRBD2 (7 bases). The CDR3 runs 17 residues. V dropped 5 bases and J dropped 5 bases, with 23 bases sitting between them. Germline V gene sequence: CDR1 SGHTA, CDR2 FQGNSA. As DNA, the CDR3 is TGTGCCAGCAGCCCAAGTGTCCTGCGGGGGCGGCTAGATACGCAGTATTTT. Translation gives CASSPSVLRGRLDTQYF. The whole variable domain, remainder taken from reference TRBV7-2 and TRBJ2-3, is GAGVSQSPSNKVTEKGKDVELRCDPISGHTALYWYRQSLGQGLEFLIYFQGNSAPDKSGLPSDRFSAERTGGSVSTLTIQRTQQEDSAVYLCASSPSVLRGRLDTQYFGPGTRLTVL.

The V call is TRBV28, the J call TRBJ2-1; 9 bases agree with TRBD1. The CDR3 is made up of 15 amino acids. V dropped 6 bases and J dropped 5; count of bases not matched to a gene: 8. Germline CDR1 is MDHEN and CDR2 is SYDVKM. The CDR3 here is CASSLWDREDNEQFF. The CDR3 DNA reads TGTGCCAGCAGCCTGTGGGACAGGGAAGACAATGAGCAGTTCTTC.

The chain joins TRBV3-1 to TRBJ1-6; D is unresolved. Germline CDR1 and CDR2: LGHDT and YNNKEL (reference sequence). V dropped 3 bases and J dropped 7 bases, with 7 bases sitting between them. The CDR3 runs to 13 residues. This CDR3 reads CASSQEQNSPLHF. CDR3 sequence (DNA): TGTGCCAGCAGCCAGGAACAGAATTCACCCCTCCACTTT.

DNA for the CDR3: TGCAGCGCGGTAGCGGACACCAGCTCCTACGAGCAGTACGTC. It is translated as CSAVADTSSYEQYV. This chain connects TRBV29-1 to TRBJ2-7, with D possibly matching TRBD2 (6 bases). In germline, CDR1 is SQVTM, CDR2 ANQGSEA. The CDR3 extends over 14 amino acids. V was clipped by 7 bases and J by 0 bases, with 16 bases between them.

The V and J genes are TRBV20-1 and TRBJ2-5, with 8 bases aligning to TRBD2. The ends lost 2 bases at V and 4 bases at J; junction bases unmatched: 18. This CDR3 comprises 18 residues. The germline V gene encodes CDR1 DFQATT and CDR2 SNEGSKA (reference sequence). The CDR3 reads CSARWVAGGRSARETQYF. DNA of the CDR3: TGCAGTGCTAGATGGGTGGCGGGGGGCAGATCAGCGCGAGAGACCCAGTACTTC.

The chain employs TRBV28 and TRBJ2-5, with D possibly matching TRBD2 (5 bases). This CDR3 has 16 amino acids. Between the trimmed V and J ends, which lost 6 bases and 5 bases, there was a span of 22 bases. Germline CDR1 is MDHEN and CDR2 is SYDVKM. The CDR3 DNA follows: TGTGCCAGCAGCCCTACCGACCTGGGAGTGTGGGAGACCCAGTACTTC. Its translation: CASSPTDLGVWETQYF.

This chain uses TRBV3-1 with TRBJ2-5; 8 bases line up with TRBD2. This CDR3 is built from 14 residues. The junction had 2 bases not matched to a gene; V was cut back by 1 base and J by 4 bases. The V gene's germline CDR1 is LGHDT and CDR2 YNNKEL (reference sequence). DNA for the CDR3: TGTGCCAGCAGCCAAGTCCGGGGGGGAGAGACCCAGTACTTC. Amino acid sequence: CASSQVRGGETQYF.

The gene calls are TRBV4-2 and TRBJ2-1; 9 bases map to TRBD1. The CDR3 length is 15 residues. Germline V gene sequence: CDR1 LGHNA, CDR2 YNFKEQ. The V segment lost 3 bases and the J segment 8 bases; nucleotides outside the gene matches: 8. The CDR3 sequence is CASSQSGQGRDEQFF. The CDR3 coding sequence is TGTGCCAGCAGCCAGTCGGGACAGGGTAGAGATGAGCAGTTCTTC.

The genes are TRBV6-6 and TRBJ1-1; no definite D call. The CDR3 sequence is 13 residues long. Trimming took 2 bases from V and 1 from J, leaving 5 bases between them. Per germline, CDR1 MNHNY and CDR2 SVGAGI (reference sequence). The CDR3 spells CASSYEKNTEAFF. In DNA form, the CDR3 reads TGTGCCAGCAGTTACGAGAAGAACACTGAAGCTTTCTTT.

The rearrangement links TRBV3-1 to TRBJ1-2; D might be TRBD1 (6 bases). The V end was cut by 0 bases, the J end by 8 bases, with 22 bases between. Germline V gene data show CDR1 as LGHDT and CDR2 as YNNKEL (reference sequence). CDR3 size: 17 residues. CDR3 region: CASSQDLEGGGISGYTF. DNA of the CDR3: TGTGCCAGCAGCCAAGATCTCGAGGGAGGGGGAATAAGCGGCTACACCTTC. The full variable domain, completed using reference TRBV3-1 and TRBJ1-2, is DTAVSQTPKYLVTQMGNDKSIKCEQNLGHDTMYWYKQDSKKFLKIMFSYNNKELIINETVPNRFSPKSPDKAHLNLHINSLELGDSAVYFCASSQDLEGGGISGYTFGSGTRLTVV.

The table lists this clonotype with a count of one. This chain connects TRBV6-2 or TRBV6-3 to TRBJ2-7; D gene unclear. V was clipped by 6 bases and J by 2 bases, with 8 bases between them. This CDR3 has 12 amino acids. CDR1 and CDR2 from the germline V gene are MNHEY and SVGEGT. The CDR3 loop is CASSWNPYEQYF. CDR3 DNA: TGTGCCAGCAGCTGGAATCCCTACGAGCAGTACTTC.

The chain combines TRBV6-5 with TRBJ1-1, with D unclear. V lost 10 bases and J lost 4, with 13 bases in between. This CDR3 is built from 12 residues. Germline V gene lookup returns CDR1 MNHEY and CDR2 SVGAGI. The CDR3 sequence: CATRNLVTEAFF. CDR3 nucleotide sequence: TGTGCCACCCGAAACTTGGTCACTGAAGCTTTCTTT.

V is TRBV7-6 and J is TRBJ1-2; 8 nucleotides line up with TRBD1. The trim removed 1 base at V and 6 bases at J, leaving 10 bases unmatched. Germline V lookup: CDR1 SGHVS, CDR2 FNYEAQ. The CDR3 is 16 residues long. The CDR3 is CASSLGTGFARDGYTF. DNA for the CDR3: TGTGCCAGCAGCTTAGGGACAGGGTTCGCCCGAGATGGCTACACCTTC.

The chain joins TRBV4-3 to TRBJ1-4; D possibly corresponds to TRBD1 (5 bases). The CDR3 contains 15 residues. V was cut by 0 bases and J by 8 bases, with 13 bases left in between. Germline V lookup: CDR1 LGHNA, CDR2 YSLEER. CDR3 loop: CASSQDRGPGEKLFF. CDR3 coding DNA: TGCGCCAGCAGCCAAGATAGGGGCCCCGGGGAAAAACTGTTTTTT.

The chain joins TRBV29-1 to TRBJ1-3, with TRBD1 matching over 10 bases. Unmatched junction bases numbered 11, after V lost 6 bases and J lost 0 bases. CDR3 length: 17 residues. Germline assignment: CDR1 SQVTM and CDR2 ANQGSEA. The CDR3 region has the DNA TGCAGCGTAACCGGGACAGGGGACGACCTCTCTGGAAACACCATATATTTT. It translates to CSVTGTGDDLSGNTIYF.

This clonotype came up once. The chain carries TRBV29-1 and TRBJ1-2, with D maybe TRBD1 (6 bases). CDR1 SQVTM and CDR2 ANQGSEA come from the germline V gene. CDR3 size: 14 residues. Trimming removed 6 bases from V and 8 bases from J, with 22 bases in between. This CDR3 is CSVLRQGPLGGYTF. The CDR3 nucleotides are TGCAGCGTCCTACGTCAGGGGCCCCTTGGGGGCTACACCTTC. The variable domain in full, with the rest retrieved from reference TRBV29-1 and TRBJ1-2, is SAVISQKPSRDICQRGTSLTIQCQVDSQVTMMFWYRQQPGQSLTLIATANQGSEATYESGFVIDKFPISRPNLTFSTLTVSNMSPEDSSIYLCSVLRQGPLGGYTFGSGTRLTVV.